In its sample, the clone carrying this TCR beta chain was seen a few times. What it recognizes is unknown. This sample is part of a study of response to subunit inactivated influenza vaccine. Study outcomes and limitations: There was a suggestion from the authors that each seasonal influenza vaccination recruits few new T cells.

TCRdb reprocessed the RT-PCR reads with MiXCR, giving one entry per CDR3 protein. There are hundreds of thousands of distinct CDR3 sequences in the sample; over 11% occur only once, and around 6.5% lies in the top ten. The specimen comprised PBMCs from blood, sampled less than 15 days before vaccination. This clonotype was obtained from a man in his fifties who received an inactivated influenza vaccine.

CDR3 sequence: CASSEGHRYGYTF. For the CDR3, the DNA is TGTGCCAGCAGTGAAGGACACCGATATGGCTACACCTTC. The chain carries TRBV2 and TRBJ1-2; D remains unclear. The V and J ends lost 1 base and 5 bases respectively, with 8 bases between them. The CDR3 covers 13 residues. Germline values: CDR1 SNHLY, CDR2 FYNNEI.